The 24 T cell receptor beta chains below were found in one sample sequenced in a study of regulatory T cells in long-lasting Graves disease. Time point here: persistent/refractory GD, antithyroid drugs over 5 years with positive TRAb. The TCR library was prepared using RNA isolated from PBMCs. HTBI primers from iRepertoire and Arm-PCR of CDR3 regions yielded the TCR beta libraries. MiXCR, run by TCRdb on the multiplex PCR reads, gives a single entry per CDR3 protein. The sample has 350,000 to 500,000 distinct CDR3 sequences, about 21% seen once. Specimen: peripheral blood mononuclear cells (PBMCs), collected when the disease was refractory, from a patient treated with antithyroid drugs. The receptors here all came from a female donor with Graves disease.

This clonotype was detected ten times or more. The chain combines TRBV28 with TRBJ2-7; TRBD2 matches 14 bases. CDR1 is MDHEN, CDR2 SYDVKM, per germline. V trimming: 1 base; J trimming: 1 base; junction bases outside the gene matches: 9. The CDR3 covers 19 residues. CDR3 region: CASSLYRGLAGDISYEQYF. As DNA, the CDR3 is TGTGCCAGCAGTTTATACAGGGGACTAGCGGGAGATATATCCTACGAGCAGTACTTC.

This clonotype was recorded many times. The rearrangement uses TRBV2 and TRBJ2-7; 14 bases are a match to TRBD2. The germline CDR1 and CDR2 sequences are SNHLY and FYNNEI. The CDR3 covers 16 residues. Unmatched junction bases numbered 9, after V lost 6 bases and J lost 5 bases. CDR3 in DNA: TGTGCCAGCAGCCCGACTAGCGGGAGGGCCGGGAACGAGCAGTACTTC. Its protein is CASSPTSGRAGNEQYF.

The CDR3 DNA follows: TGCGCCAGCAGTGCATCGGGGGGCTACAATGAGCAGTTCTTC. It yields the protein CASSASGGYNEQFF. The rearrangement links TRBV10-1 to TRBJ2-1; 7 bases fit TRBD2. CDR1 WNHNN and CDR2 SYGVQD come from the germline V gene (reference sequence). The CDR3 runs 14 residues. V shed 4 bases, J shed 3 bases, and the junction held 3 bases outside the gene matches.

This clonotype was seen at least ten times. The chain couples TRBV2 to TRBJ2-7; D unresolved. The CDR3 has 11 amino acids. Germline lookup yields CDR1 SNHLY and CDR2 FYNNEI. Trimming shortened V by 7 bases and J by 5 bases, and 9 bases separated the two germline ends. CDR3 nucleotide sequence: TGTGCCAGCATGTTTGGGAACGAGCAGTACTTC. It codes for CASMFGNEQYF.

V and J are TRBV27 and TRBJ2-7, with TRBD2 matching 8 bases. The V gene end was trimmed by 11 bases and the J gene end by 7 bases; junction bases not matched to a gene: 7. The length of the CDR3 is 11 residues. Germline values: CDR1 MNHEY, CDR2 SMNVEV (reference sequence). The CDR3 DNA sequence: TGTGCCGCACGCCGCGGGGGGGAGCAGTACTTC. It specifies CAARRGGEQYF.

The CDR3 reads CSASGSEGETQYF. The DNA of the CDR3 is TGCAGTGCTAGCGGGAGCGAGGGGGAGACCCAGTACTTC. This chain uses TRBV20-1 with TRBJ2-5, with D perhaps matching TRBD2 (6 bases). This CDR3 has 13 amino acids. With 3 bases removed from V and 5 bases from J, the gap between germline ends came to 13 bases. Germline V gene sequence: CDR1 DFQATT, CDR2 SNEGSKA (reference sequence).

This rearrangement joins TRBV4-1 to TRBJ1-1, with a possible D match to TRBD1 (6 bases). V was cut by 1 base and J by 4 bases, with 10 bases left in between. The length of the CDR3 is 14 residues. The V gene's germline CDR1 is MGHRA and CDR2 YSYEKL. The CDR3 is CASSQGGARTEAFF. The CDR3 region has the DNA TGCGCCAGCAGCCAAGGGGGGGCGCGCACTGAAGCTTTCTTT.

The gene calls are TRBV30 and TRBJ1-1; perhaps TRBD1 as D (5 bases). The CDR3 consists of 12 residues. Trimming left V 1 base short and J 11 bases short, with 14 bases between. Per the germline V gene, CDR1 is GTSNPN and CDR2 is SVGIG (reference sequence). CDR3 sequence reads: CAWSGGGGTAFF. The DNA of the CDR3 is TGTGCCTGGAGTGGGGGGGGGGGGACTGCTTTCTTT. The full variable domain, in which reference TRBV30 and TRBJ1-1 provide the parts outside the CDR3, is SQTIHQWPATLVQPVGSPLSLECTVEGTSNPNLYWYRQAAGRGLQLLFYSVGIGQISSEVPQNLSASRPQDRQFILSSKKLLLSDSGFYLCAWSGGGGTAFFGQGTRLTVV.

In its sample, this clonotype was seen many times. The rearrangement links TRBV27 to TRBJ1-2; D remains ambiguous. The CDR3 has 13 amino acids. Trimming shortened V by 6 bases and J by 0 bases, and 8 bases separated the two germline ends. The germline gives CDR1 MNHEY, CDR2 SMNVEV (reference sequence). CDR3 DNA: TGTGCCAGCAGGGTTGGCTCTAACTATGGCTACACCTTC. Encoded protein: CASRVGSNYGYTF.

This clonotype was picked up many times. The chain is built from TRBV7-2 and TRBJ1-2; TRBD1 might be the D (5 bases). The CDR3 is 13 residues long. V was shortened by 1 base and J by 6 bases, with 9 bases between the two germline ends. Germline CDR1 is SGHTA and CDR2 is FQGNSA. CDR3 in amino acids: CASSLGGWDGYTF. Here the CDR3 DNA reads TGTGCCAGCAGCTTAGGGGGCTGGGATGGCTACACCTTC.

This chain connects TRBV19 to TRBJ2-3, with unresolved D. Between the trimmed V and J ends, which lost 10 bases and 0 bases, there was a span of 14 bases. The CDR3 is 14 amino acids. The germline V gene has CDR1 LNHDA and CDR2 SQIVND (reference sequence). CDR3 amino acids: CATQTTVSTDTQYF. CDR3 nucleotides: TGTGCCACCCAGACCACGGTTAGCACAGATACGCAGTATTTT.

This clonotype was detected many times. This chain connects TRBV27 to TRBJ2-5, with unresolved D. This CDR3 region has 13 residues. Germline V CDR1 and CDR2: MNHEY, SMNVEV (reference sequence). Trimming took off 6 bases at V and 4 bases at J, with 12 bases between the two ends. The CDR3 spells CASSSSLGETQYF. CDR3 coding DNA: TGTGCCAGCAGCTCAAGTCTAGGAGAGACCCAGTACTTC.

The chain links TRBV20-1 to TRBJ2-1; the D is unclear. V was pared by 2 bases and J by 0 bases, with 11 bases between. The CDR3 totals 15 residues. Germline lookup yields CDR1 DFQATT and CDR2 SNEGSKA (reference sequence). CDR3 DNA sequence: TGCAGTGCTAGACCCTTGCCCAGCTCCTACAATGAGCAGTTCTTC. Amino acids: CSARPLPSSYNEQFF.

Many counts were recorded for this clonotype. This chain uses TRBV28 with TRBJ1-2; perhaps TRBD1 as D (5 bases). The CDR3 consists of 14 residues. Trimming shortened V by 3 bases and J by 1 base, and 9 bases separated the two germline ends. Germline CDR1 and CDR2: MDHEN and SYDVKM. The CDR3 DNA is TGTGCCAGCAGTTTCCCAGGGTATAACTATGGCTACACCTTC. It yields the protein CASSFPGYNYGYTF.

This clonotype was counted many times. The chain employs TRBV6-1 and TRBJ1-2; unclear D gene. This CDR3 region has 13 residues. V lost 3 bases, J lost 3 bases, and 8 bases lay in between. From germline, CDR1 is MNHNS and CDR2 SASEGT. CDR3 DNA sequence: TGTGCCAGCAGTGAGGGCCACTACTATGGCTACACCTTC. Translating it yields CASSEGHYYGYTF.

In regard to this clonotype: A much larger clone lies a single base off, so this may be a read error. The chain couples TRBV29-1 to TRBJ2-7; D is ambiguous. CDR3 length: 13 residues. V was shortened by 2 bases and J by 3 bases, with 11 bases between the two germline ends. CDR1 is SQVTM and CDR2 is ANQGSEA in the germline V gene. The CDR3: CSVELGRSYEQYF. The CDR3 region has the DNA TGCAGCGTTGAACTGGGCAGGAGCTACGAGCAGTACTTC.

On this clonotype itself: This could be a read error, since a much larger clone is one nucleotide away. The genes are TRBV7-8 and TRBJ2-7; 9 positions agree with TRBD2. CDR3 length: 16 residues. Per the germline V gene, CDR1 is SGHVS and CDR2 is FQNEAQ. The CDR3 DNA follows: TGTGCCAGCAGCTTTAATTCTCTAGCGGGACCTTCAACTTGTCACTTC. Translated: CASSFNSLAGPSTCHF.

In this sample, this clonotype turned up many times. The chain joins TRBV6-1 to TRBJ2-2; 15 bases are a match to TRBD2. Losses at the gene ends were 6 bases for V and 9 bases for J; bases not matched to a gene: 11. Germline assignment: CDR1 MNHNS and CDR2 SASEGT. The CDR3 extends over 17 amino acids. CDR3 sequence reads: CASSPGTSGRWGWELFF. The DNA for the CDR3 is TGTGCCAGCAGCCCCGGGACTAGCGGGAGGTGGGGTTGGGAGCTGTTTTTT.

The chain links TRBV4-2 to TRBJ2-2; 10 nucleotides line up with TRBD2. J lost 5 bases, V lost 0 bases, and 6 bases had no gene match. The germline CDR1 and CDR2 sequences are LGHNA and YNFKEQ. The CDR3 length is 17 residues. DNA of the CDR3: TGTGCCAGCAGCCAAGAGGCTAGCGGGAGTTATACCGGGGAGCTGTTTTTT. Protein sequence: CASSQEASGSYTGELFF.

V and J are TRBV5-1 and TRBJ2-7, with 7 bases aligning to TRBD2. Trimming cost V 4 bases and J 4 bases; bases outside gene matches: 8. The V gene's germline CDR1 is SGHRS and CDR2 YFSETQ. CDR3 length: 14 residues. The CDR3 is CASSVSGMRYEQYF. DNA of the CDR3: TGCGCCAGCAGCGTGAGCGGGATGAGGTACGAGCAGTACTTC.

A remark on this clonotype: A much larger clone sits a single nucleotide away, making a read error possible. V and J are TRBV2 and TRBJ1-2; possible D gene TRBD1, 5 bases. The germline V gene has CDR1 SNHLY and CDR2 FYNNEI. The CDR3 covers 16 residues. The CDR3 region has the DNA TGTGCCAGCAATGAAATCGCCCCGCCAGGGAATTTTGAGGACACCTTC. Translation: CASNEIAPPGNFEDTF.

This clonotype was recorded a few times. V is TRBV6-5 and J is TRBJ2-7; 11 nucleotides agree with TRBD2. The J segment lost 4 bases and the V segment lost 2 bases, leaving 7 bases of the junction unmatched. The CDR3 runs to 16 residues. CDR1 and CDR2 from the germline V gene are MNHEY and SVGAGI. The CDR3 is CASSYQQGLAVYEQYF. The CDR3 DNA is TGTGCCAGCAGTTACCAGCAGGGACTAGCGGTTTACGAGCAGTACTTC.

This clonotype has just a few counts. The chain links TRBV20-1 to TRBJ1-1; D might be TRBD1 (5 bases). CDR1 and CDR2 from the germline V gene are DFQATT and SNEGSKA (reference sequence). V was cut by 1 base and J by 6 bases, with 15 bases left in between. The CDR3 loop spans 14 amino acids. CDR3 protein: CSARAAGLKSEAFF. CDR3 DNA sequence: TGCAGTGCTAGAGCCGCGGGACTTAAGTCTGAAGCTTTCTTT.

This clonotype was seen repeatedly, ten times or more. The genes are TRBV24-1 and TRBJ2-5; maybe TRBD1 (5 bases). The ends were cut back, 3 bases at V and 4 bases at J, with 20 bases in the middle. Germline loops: CDR1 KGHDR, CDR2 SFDVKD. The CDR3 is made up of 17 amino acids. The CDR3 here is CATSDPTDKVVRETQYF. The CDR3 DNA sequence: TGTGCCACCAGTGATCCTACGGACAAGGTCGTTCGAGAGACCCAGTACTTC.